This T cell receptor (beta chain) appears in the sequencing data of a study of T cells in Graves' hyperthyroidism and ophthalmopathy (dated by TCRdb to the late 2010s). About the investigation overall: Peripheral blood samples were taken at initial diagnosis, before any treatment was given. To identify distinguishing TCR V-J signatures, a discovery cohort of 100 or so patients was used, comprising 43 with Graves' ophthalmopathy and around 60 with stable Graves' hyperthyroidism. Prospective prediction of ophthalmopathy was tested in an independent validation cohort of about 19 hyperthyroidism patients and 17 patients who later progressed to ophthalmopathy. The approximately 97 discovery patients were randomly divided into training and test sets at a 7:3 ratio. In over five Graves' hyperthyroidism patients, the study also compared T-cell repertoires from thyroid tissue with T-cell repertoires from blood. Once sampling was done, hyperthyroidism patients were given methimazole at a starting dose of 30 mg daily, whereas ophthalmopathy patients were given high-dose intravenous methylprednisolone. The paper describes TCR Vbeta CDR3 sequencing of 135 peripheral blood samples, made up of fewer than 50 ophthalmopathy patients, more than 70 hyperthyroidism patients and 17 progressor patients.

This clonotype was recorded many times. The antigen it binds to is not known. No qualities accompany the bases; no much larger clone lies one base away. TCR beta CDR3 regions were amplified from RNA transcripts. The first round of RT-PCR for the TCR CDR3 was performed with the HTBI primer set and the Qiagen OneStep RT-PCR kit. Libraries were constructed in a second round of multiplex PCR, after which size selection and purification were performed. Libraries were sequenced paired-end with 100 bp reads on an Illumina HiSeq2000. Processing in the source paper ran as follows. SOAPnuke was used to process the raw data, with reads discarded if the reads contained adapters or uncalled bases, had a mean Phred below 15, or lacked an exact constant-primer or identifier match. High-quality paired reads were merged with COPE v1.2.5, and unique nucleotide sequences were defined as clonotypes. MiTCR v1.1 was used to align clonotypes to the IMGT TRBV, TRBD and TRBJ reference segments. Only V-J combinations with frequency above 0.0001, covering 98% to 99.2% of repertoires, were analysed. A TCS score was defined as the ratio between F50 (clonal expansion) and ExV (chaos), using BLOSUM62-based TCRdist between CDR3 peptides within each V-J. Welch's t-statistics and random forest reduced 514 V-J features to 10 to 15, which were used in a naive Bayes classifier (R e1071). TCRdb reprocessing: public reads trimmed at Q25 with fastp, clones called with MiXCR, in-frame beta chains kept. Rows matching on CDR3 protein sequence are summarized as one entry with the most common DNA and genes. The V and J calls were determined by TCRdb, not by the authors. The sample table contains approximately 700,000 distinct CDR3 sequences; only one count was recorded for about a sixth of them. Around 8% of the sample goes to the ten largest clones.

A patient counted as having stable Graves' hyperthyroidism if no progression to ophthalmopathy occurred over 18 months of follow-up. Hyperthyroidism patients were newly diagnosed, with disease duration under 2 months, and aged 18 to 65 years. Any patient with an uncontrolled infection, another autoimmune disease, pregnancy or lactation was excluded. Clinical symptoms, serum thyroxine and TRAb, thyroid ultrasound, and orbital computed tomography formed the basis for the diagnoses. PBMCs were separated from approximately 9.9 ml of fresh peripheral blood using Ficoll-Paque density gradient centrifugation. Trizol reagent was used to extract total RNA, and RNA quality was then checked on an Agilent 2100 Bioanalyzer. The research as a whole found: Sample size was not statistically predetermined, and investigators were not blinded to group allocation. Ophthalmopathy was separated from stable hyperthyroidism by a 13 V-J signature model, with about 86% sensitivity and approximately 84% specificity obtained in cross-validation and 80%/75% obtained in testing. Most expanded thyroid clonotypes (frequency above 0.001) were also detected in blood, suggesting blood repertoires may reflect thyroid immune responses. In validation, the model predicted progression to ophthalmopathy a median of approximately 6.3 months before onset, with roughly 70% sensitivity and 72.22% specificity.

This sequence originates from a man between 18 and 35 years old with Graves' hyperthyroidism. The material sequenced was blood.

The DNA reads TGTGCCAGCAGTCCAGGACCAGGGGGCACTGAAGCTTTCTTT. It translates to CASSPGPGGTEAFF. The chain was built from TRBV6-1 and TRBJ1-1, with 7 junctional bases fitting TRBD1. Measured from the cysteine to the phenylalanine, the CDR3 is 14 residues long. Just the 42-base CDR3 DNA is kept, in frame starting at base 1. As encoded in the germline V gene, CDR1 is MNHNS while CDR2 is SASEGT. Trimming removed 5 bases from V and 4 bases from J; the gene matches leave 7 bases unexplained.